The clone carrying this TCR beta chain has more than one count but fewer than ten. What it binds is not known. Germline and junction disagree at one end, which may indicate a read error. CDR3 length: 19 residues. The germline gives CDR1 MGHRA, CDR2 YSYEKL. Tregs were sorted as CD4+CD25+CD127-/low cells. TCRdb passed the 5' RACE reads through MiXCR, listing each CDR3 protein once. The table includes about 43,000 distinct CDR3 sequences, over 20% detected once. Study findings and constraints: The larger cohort examined one V-J beta rearrangement, not whole repertoires.

The sample taken for sequencing was Tregs sorted from a lymph node. V gene TRBV4-1 combines with J gene TRBJ2-1, with 14 positions matching TRBD2. The receptor comes from a female donor with breast cancer. The CDR3 loop reads CASSQDPGLAGVEYNGQFF. CDR3 DNA: TGCGCCAGCAGCCAAGATCCGGGACTAGCGGGGGTAGAGTACAATGGGCAGTTCTTC.